These 27 T cell receptor beta chains originate from one sample sequenced in a study of cytomegalovirus exposure and HLA in healthy donors. The PCR contained 60 Vbeta and 13 Jbeta primers. Repertoires were generated with immunoSEQ multiplex PCR, while TCRdb's copy carries only in-frame clones and drops some. The sample has some 160,000 clones, 80% to 90% seen once. The sample taken for sequencing was PBMCs. These receptors were taken from a woman between 40 and 55 years old in good health and CMV-seropositive.

This chain links TRBV5-4 with TRBJ1-2; 7 bases are a match to TRBD1. CDR1 and CDR2 (germline): SGHNT, YYREEE (reference sequence). The CDR3 contains 13 residues. V trimming: 1 base; J trimming: 8 bases; junction bases outside the gene matches: 5. CDR3 region: CASSLTGVEGYTF. The DNA of the CDR3 is TGTGCCAGCAGCTTGACAGGGGTGGAAGGCTACACCTTC. The full variable domain, completed using reference TRBV5-4 and TRBJ1-2, is ETGVTQSPTHLIKTRGQQVTLRCSSQSGHNTVSWYQQALGQGPQFIFQYYREEENGRGNFPPRFSGLQFPNYSSELNVNALELDDSALYLCASSLTGVEGYTFGSGTRLTVV.

In its sample, this clone was seen once. CDR3 loop: CASSQEGTGSYGYTF. The CDR3 region has the DNA TGTGCCAGCAGCCAAGAGGGGACAGGGTCCTATGGCTACACCTTC. The rearrangement links TRBV14 to TRBJ1-2, with TRBD1 identical over 9 bases. Germline V CDR1 and CDR2: SGHDN, FVKESK. This CDR3 has 15 residues. V dropped 0 bases and J dropped 4; count of bases not matched to a gene: 3. Complete variable domain (other parts from reference TRBV14 and TRBJ1-2): EAGVTQFPSHSVIEKGQTVTLRCDPISGHDNLYWYRRVMGKEIKFLLHFVKESKQDESGMPNNRFLAERTGGTYSTLKVQPAELEDSGVYFCASSQEGTGSYGYTFGSGTRLTVV.

This sequence joins TRBV7-8 and TRBJ2-3; the D gene is possibly TRBD2 (5 bases). The CDR3 is 15 amino acids. Per the germline V gene, CDR1 is SGHVS and CDR2 is FQNEAQ. The V end was cut by 1 base, the J end by 0 bases, with 8 bases between. The CDR3 DNA is TGTGCCAGCAGCTTAGTTAGCGCTAGCACAGATACGCAGTATTTT. Amino acids: CASSLVSASTDTQYF. The whole variable domain, remainder taken from reference TRBV7-8 and TRBJ2-3, is GAGVSQSPRYKVAKRGQDVALRCDPISGHVSLFWYQQALGQGPEFLTYFQNEAQLDKSGLPSDRFFAERPEGSVSTLKIQRTQQEDSAVYLCASSLVSASTDTQYFGPGTRLTVL.

This clone was seen once. This chain links TRBV6-1 with TRBJ2-1, with D perhaps TRBD1 (6 bases). Germline-derived CDR1 and CDR2 are MNHNS and SASEGT. This CDR3 region has 14 residues. The V and J ends lost 6 bases and 6 bases respectively, with 15 bases between them. CDR3 coding DNA: TGTGCCAGCAGCACAGGGCCAGGGCTCAATGAGCAGTTCTTC. Its protein is CASSTGPGLNEQFF.

This chain links TRBV11-2 with TRBJ2-4; TRBD1 might be the D (5 bases). Germline V lookup: CDR1 SGHAT, CDR2 FQNNGV. This CDR3 region has 15 residues. V was clipped by 0 bases and J by 8 bases, with 14 bases between them. CDR3 in amino acids: CASSLDRLPGYIQYF. The CDR3 DNA is TGTGCCAGCAGCTTAGATAGGTTGCCAGGGTACATTCAGTACTTC.

The chain is built from TRBV28 and TRBJ2-4; D perhaps matches TRBD1 (6 bases). With 6 bases removed from V and 6 bases from J, the gap between germline ends came to 12 bases. This CDR3 has 13 amino acids. CDR1 and CDR2 (germline): MDHEN, SYDVKM. CDR3 amino acids: CASRPDRRNIQYF. CDR3 coding DNA: TGTGCCAGCAGACCAGACAGGAGAAACATTCAGTACTTC.

This chain joins TRBV5-1 and TRBJ1-1, with D tentatively TRBD1 (6 bases). Trimming took off 2 bases at V and 0 bases at J, with 14 bases between the two ends. The CDR3 runs to 16 residues. Germline assignment: CDR1 SGHRS and CDR2 YFSETQ. The CDR3 DNA sequence: TGCGCCAGCAGCTTAGCCCCGGGACAATTGAACACTGAAGCTTTCTTT. This encodes CASSLAPGQLNTEAFF. Using reference TRBV5-1 and TRBJ1-1 for the parts outside the CDR3, the full variable domain is KAGVTQTPRYLIKTRGQQVTLSCSPISGHRSVSWYQQTPGQGLQFLFEYFSETQRNKGNFPGRFSGRQFSNSRSEMNVSTLELGDSALYLCASSLAPGQLNTEAFFGQGTRLTVV.

The rearrangement joins TRBV6-5 to TRBJ1-2; TRBD1 agrees at 9 bases. Trimming cost V 0 bases and J 6 bases; bases outside gene matches: 5. The CDR3 loop spans 15 amino acids. Germline V lookup: CDR1 MNHEY, CDR2 SVGAGI. This CDR3 reads CASSYSPDRGDGYTF. The CDR3 nucleotides read TGTGCCAGCAGTTACTCCCCGGACAGGGGCGATGGCTACACCTTC.

This clone was found once. The chain combines TRBV5-4 with TRBJ2-7, with 10 bases matching TRBD1. Germline V gives CDR1 SGHNT, CDR2 YYREEE (reference sequence). The J segment lost 5 bases and the V segment lost 4 bases, leaving 6 bases of the junction unmatched. CDR3 length equals 14 residues. CDR3 region: CASSRQGAKDEQYF. CDR3 nucleotide sequence: TGTGCCAGCAGCCGACAGGGGGCAAAAGACGAGCAGTACTTC.

This clone occurred a few times. The chain recombines TRBV30 with TRBJ2-7; TRBD2 matches at 8 bases. Trimming took 0 bases from V and 2 from J; bases not matched to a gene: 3. This CDR3 contains 14 residues. In germline, CDR1 is GTSNPN, CDR2 SVGIG (reference sequence). The CDR3 DNA reads TGTGCCTGGAGTGTACCAGCGGGGGCCTACGAGCAGTACTTC. Translated: CAWSVPAGAYEQYF. Using reference TRBV30 and TRBJ2-7 for the parts outside the CDR3, the full variable domain is SQTIHQWPATLVQPVGSPLSLECTVEGTSNPNLYWYRQAAGRGLQLLFYSVGIGQISSEVPQNLSASRPQDRQFILSSKKLLLSDSGFYLCAWSVPAGAYEQYFGPGTRLTVT.

V and J are TRBV11-2 and TRBJ2-6, with 8 bases lining up with TRBD1. The J segment lost 4 bases and the V segment lost 5 bases, leaving 10 bases of the junction unmatched. Germline loops: CDR1 SGHAT, CDR2 FQNNGV. This CDR3 is 17 amino acids long. This CDR3 reads CASSQVAGGKGANVLTF. DNA for the CDR3: TGTGCCAGCAGCCAAGTTGCAGGGGGCAAAGGGGCCAACGTCCTGACTTTC.

The chain joins TRBV29-1 to TRBJ2-6; D is ambiguous. Trimming took off 4 bases at V and 2 bases at J, with 9 bases between the two ends. Germline-derived CDR1 and CDR2 are SQVTM and ANQGSEA. The CDR3 contains 14 residues. The CDR3: CSVGSQTGANVLTF. CDR3 sequence (DNA): TGCAGCGTTGGCTCACAGACTGGGGCCAACGTCCTGACTTTC.

The J gene is TRBJ2-7, the V gene TRBV7-9; 9 nucleotides line up with TRBD1. The ends lost 5 bases at V and 0 bases at J; junction bases unmatched: 2. This CDR3 is built from 14 residues. CDR1 and CDR2 from the germline V gene are SEHNR and FQNEAQ (reference sequence). The CDR3 protein is CASSPDRGSYEQYF. In DNA form, the CDR3 reads TGTGCCAGCAGCCCGGACAGGGGCTCCTACGAGCAGTACTTC.

The V gene is TRBV10-3, the J gene TRBJ1-2, with D hard to call. The V end lost 2 bases, the J end lost 0 bases, and 7 bases lay between the germline ends. The CDR3 has 14 residues. Germline loops: CDR1 ENHRY, CDR2 SYGVKD. In DNA, the CDR3 is TGTGCCATCAGTGAGGAGTTAGCTAACTATGGCTACACCTTC. Translating it yields CAISEELANYGYTF.

This chain links TRBV30 with TRBJ2-1; TRBD1 agrees at 7 bases. The germline V gene has CDR1 GTSNPN and CDR2 SVGIG (reference sequence). This CDR3 has 16 residues. The J segment lost 9 bases and the V segment lost 4 bases, leaving 18 bases of the junction unmatched. The CDR3 here is CAWTSHWDSLRGEQFF. CDR3 nucleotide sequence: TGTGCCTGGACCAGCCATTGGGACAGCCTTAGGGGTGAGCAGTTCTTC.

This clone was detected once. This chain joins TRBV7-2 and TRBJ2-7; possibly TRBD2 for D (6 bases). Germline V gene sequence: CDR1 SGHTA, CDR2 FQGNSA. Trimming left V 5 bases short and J 0 bases short, with 11 bases between. The CDR3 covers 14 residues. CDR3 DNA: TGTGCCAGCAGCCTCGCGGGGTCCTCCTACGAGCAGTACTTC. Protein sequence: CASSLAGSSYEQYF.

This chain connects TRBV7-2 to TRBJ1-5; D not certain. Trimming shortened V by 0 bases and J by 0 bases, and 12 bases separated the two germline ends. The CDR3 spans 17 residues. CDR1 and CDR2 from the germline V gene are SGHTA and FQGNSA. CDR3 sequence: CASSLANTVLSNQPQHF. The CDR3, as DNA: TGTGCCAGCAGCTTAGCCAATACAGTCCTTAGCAATCAGCCCCAGCATTTT.

The rearrangement uses TRBV4-2 and TRBJ1-5; D ambiguous. CDR3 length: 14 residues. Per the germline V gene, CDR1 is LGHNA and CDR2 is YNFKEQ. With 3 bases removed from V and 2 bases from J, the gap between germline ends came to 8 bases. CDR3 amino acids: CASSQRGGNQPQHF. Written as DNA, the CDR3 is TGTGCCAGCAGCCAGCGGGGAGGCAATCAGCCCCAGCATTTT.

The genes are TRBV28 and TRBJ2-5, with TRBD1 identical over 7 bases. CDR1 is MDHEN, CDR2 SYDVKM, per germline. The junction had 8 bases not matched to a gene; V was cut back by 2 bases and J by 5 bases. The CDR3 is 15 amino acids. CDR3 loop: CASSLLRQGRETQYF. CDR3 DNA sequence: TGTGCCAGCAGTTTACTAAGACAGGGTAGGGAGACCCAGTACTTC. Together with reference TRBV28 and TRBJ2-5, the CDR3 gives the full variable domain: DVKVTQSSRYLVKRTGEKVFLECVQDMDHENMFWYRQDPGLGLRLIYFSYDVKMKEKGDIPEGYSVSREKKERFSLILESASTNQTSMYLCASSLLRQGRETQYFGPGTRLLVL.

This chain links TRBV28 with TRBJ1-2, with 7 positions matching TRBD1. Germline V gene lookup returns CDR1 MDHEN and CDR2 SYDVKM. The CDR3 totals 14 residues. J was trimmed by 4 bases and V by 2 bases; bases with no gene match: 4. The CDR3 DNA sequence: TGTGCCAGCAGTTTAGGTGCAGGGGGCTATGGCTACACCTTC. The encoded protein is CASSLGAGGYGYTF.

The chain employs TRBV10-3 and TRBJ2-5, with 14 positions matching TRBD2. In germline, CDR1 is ENHRY, CDR2 SYGVKD. The CDR3 contains 15 residues. V lost 3 bases, J lost 5 bases, and 2 bases stayed unmatched. The CDR3 coding sequence is TGTGCCATCAGTGAAGGGACTAGCGGGGGTGAGACCCAGTACTTC. It is translated as CAISEGTSGGETQYF.

This chain links TRBV7-2 with TRBJ1-2; possibly TRBD1 for D (5 bases). With 5 bases removed from V and 0 bases from J, the gap between germline ends came to 16 bases. Germline assignment: CDR1 SGHTA and CDR2 FQGNSA. This CDR3 is built from 16 residues. The CDR3: CASSLRGGAANYGYTF. The CDR3 DNA sequence: TGTGCCAGCAGCCTCCGGGGGGGAGCAGCTAACTATGGCTACACCTTC.

This chain joins TRBV6-5 and TRBJ1-5; D perhaps matches TRBD1 (5 bases). The CDR3 consists of 14 residues. Per the germline V gene, CDR1 is MNHEY and CDR2 is SVGAGI. The V end was cut by 6 bases, the J end by 2 bases, with 11 bases between. The CDR3 DNA reads TGTGCCAGCAGGAAAGGGGCGGGCAATCAGCCCCAGCATTTT. Amino acid sequence: CASRKGAGNQPQHF.

This clone was seen more than once but under ten times. The chain recombines TRBV9 with TRBJ2-1; no clear D. The CDR3 runs to 16 residues. Germline V CDR1 and CDR2: SGDLS, YYNGEE. The V and J ends lost 0 bases and 5 bases respectively, with 15 bases between them. Here the CDR3 reads CASSVDPRGINNEQFF. The CDR3 DNA follows: TGTGCCAGCAGCGTAGATCCACGAGGCATAAACAATGAGCAGTTCTTC.

The V and J genes are TRBV27 and TRBJ2-7; 8 nucleotides line up with TRBD1. Germline loops: CDR1 MNHEY, CDR2 SMNVEV (reference sequence). This CDR3 spans 16 amino acids. The V gene end was trimmed by 3 bases and the J gene end by 7 bases; junction bases not matched to a gene: 14. CDR3 sequence reads: CASSFVGQGPRKEQYF. The CDR3 coding sequence is TGTGCCAGCAGTTTCGTCGGACAGGGCCCCCGGAAGGAGCAGTACTTC.

J is TRBJ2-1 and V is TRBV28; TRBD1 matches at 7 bases. The length of the CDR3 is 15 residues. CDR1 is MDHEN, CDR2 SYDVKM, per germline. Unmatched junction bases numbered 11, after V lost 6 bases and J lost 6 bases. The CDR3 loop reads CASSPPGTVPNEQFF. Here the CDR3 DNA reads TGTGCCAGCAGCCCCCCCGGGACAGTCCCCAATGAGCAGTTCTTC.

The rearrangement joins TRBV2 to TRBJ2-7; a weak D match, TRBD1 (5 bases). The CDR3 loop spans 15 amino acids. Germline V gene sequence: CDR1 SNHLY, CDR2 FYNNEI. Trimming left V 6 bases short and J 1 base short, with 16 bases between. DNA for the CDR3: TGTGCCAGCAGACAGGATACTCTTATTTCCTACGAGCAGTACTTC. This encodes CASRQDTLISYEQYF.